Presented here are 15 T cell receptor beta chains from one specimen sequenced in a study of early stage breast cancer tumors. The table came from immunoSEQ multiplex PCR; TCRdb's copy has only in-frame clones and leaves some out. The repertoire holds roughly 30,000 clones, with around 75% as singletons. The sample comprised breast tumor tissue. The origin of the receptors is a person aged 30-39 years with breast cancer.

The rearrangement uses TRBV30 and TRBJ2-2; D unclear. Germline-derived CDR1 and CDR2 are GTSNPN and SVGIG (reference sequence). This CDR3 is built from 14 residues. V was trimmed by 4 bases and J by 0 bases, leaving 9 bases between them. CDR3 amino acids: CAWIKHANTGELFF. Here the CDR3 DNA reads TGTGCCTGGATAAAGCACGCGAACACCGGGGAGCTGTTTTTT. The whole variable domain, filled in from reference TRBV30 and TRBJ2-2, reads SQTIHQWPATLVQPVGSPLSLECTVEGTSNPNLYWYRQAAGRGLQLLFYSVGIGQISSEVPQNLSASRPQDRQFILSSKKLLLSDSGFYLCAWIKHANTGELFFGEGSRLTVL.

The CDR3 region is CASSPPPSTGELFF. Here the CDR3 DNA reads TGTGCCAGCAGCCCCCCGCCGAGCACCGGGGAGCTGTTTTTT. The chain couples TRBV6-1 to TRBJ2-2; D remains ambiguous. V lost 6 bases to trimming and J lost 4 bases, with 12 bases between them. Germline V gene sequence: CDR1 MNHNS, CDR2 SASEGT. CDR3 length: 14 residues.

This clone was picked up one time. The V and J genes are TRBV11-2 and TRBJ2-7, with 8 bases aligning to TRBD1. The germline V gene encodes CDR1 SGHAT and CDR2 FQNNGV. Trimming at V came to 0 bases and at J to 5 bases, leaving 9 bases not matched to a gene. This CDR3 has 16 residues. The CDR3 DNA is TGTGCCAGCAGCTTAGATCGAAGGACAGGGTTGCACGAGCAGTACTTC. Its translation: CASSLDRRTGLHEQYF.

The rearrangement uses TRBV6-6 and TRBJ1-4; D gene unclear. V lost 6 bases to trimming and J lost 0 bases, with 11 bases between them. This CDR3 has 15 residues. Germline V gene data show CDR1 as MNHNY and CDR2 as SVGAGI (reference sequence). The CDR3: CASRAGRATNEKLFF. The DNA of the CDR3 is TGTGCCAGCAGGGCCGGGCGGGCAACTAATGAAAAACTGTTTTTT.

This chain links TRBV5-6 with TRBJ1-6, with D hard to call. With 4 bases removed from V and 6 bases from J, the gap between germline ends came to 2 bases. The CDR3 extends over 11 amino acids. The germline V gene encodes CDR1 SGHDT and CDR2 YYEEEE. The CDR3 bases are TGTGCCAGCAGCCGTAATTCACCCCTCCACTTT. Translated: CASSRNSPLHF.

Here the CDR3 reads CASGPPSTWVTEAFF. The CDR3 DNA sequence: TGTGCTAGTGGTCCCCCGTCGACCTGGGTCACTGAAGCTTTCTTT. V and J are TRBV12-5 and TRBJ1-1; D not resolved. Trimming pared 5 bases from V and 4 bases from J, leaving 17 bases between. CDR3 size: 15 residues. Germline V lookup: CDR1 LGHNT, CDR2 FRNRAP.

The chain employs TRBV9 and TRBJ2-1; 7 bases map to TRBD2. Trimming cost V 0 bases and J 9 bases; bases outside gene matches: 9. CDR3 length equals 15 residues. Germline CDR1 reads SGDLS; CDR2 reads YYNGEE. CDR3 sequence: CASSVGGGRSGEQFF. The DNA of the CDR3 is TGTGCCAGCAGCGTAGGGGGCGGGAGATCGGGTGAGCAGTTCTTC. Full variable domain (rest looked up from reference TRBV9 and TRBJ2-1): DSGVTQTPKHLITATGQRVTLRCSPRSGDLSVYWYQQSLDQGLQFLIQYYNGEERAKGNILERFSAQQFPDLHSELNLSSLELGDSALYFCASSVGGGRSGEQFFGPGTRLTVL.

This chain connects TRBV7-8 to TRBJ2-1; 10 bases agree with TRBD2. The V and J ends lost 4 bases and 6 bases, in that order; junction bases with no gene match: 6. CDR3 size: 15 residues. Germline-derived CDR1 and CDR2 are SGHVS and FQNEAQ. Here the CDR3 reads CASSSSGLASNEQFF. The CDR3, as DNA: TGTGCCAGCAGCTCCTCGGGACTAGCGTCCAATGAGCAGTTCTTC.

There are a few counts of this clone. The V call is TRBV7-8, the J call TRBJ2-7; D not resolved. V lost 0 bases to trimming and J lost 2 bases, with 5 bases between them. CDR1 SGHVS and CDR2 FQNEAQ come from the germline V gene. The CDR3 runs 13 residues. The CDR3 nucleotides are TGTGCCAGCAGCTTAGCGAGCCCCTACGAGCAGTACTTC. This gives the protein CASSLASPYEQYF. The variable domain in full, with the rest retrieved from reference TRBV7-8 and TRBJ2-7, is GAGVSQSPRYKVAKRGQDVALRCDPISGHVSLFWYQQALGQGPEFLTYFQNEAQLDKSGLPSDRFFAERPEGSVSTLKIQRTQQEDSAVYLCASSLASPYEQYFGPGTRLTVT.

In its sample, this clone was seen once. This rearrangement joins TRBV5-1 to TRBJ2-3; a possible D gene is TRBD2 (6 bases). In germline, CDR1 is SGHRS, CDR2 YFSETQ. V was pared by 4 bases and J by 2 bases, with 17 bases between. This CDR3 spans 16 amino acids. The chain's CDR3 is CASSILSGVVTDTQYF. As DNA, the CDR3 is TGCGCCAGCAGCATCCTTAGCGGAGTCGTCACAGATACGCAGTATTTT.

The chain is built from TRBV7-7 and TRBJ2-2; D remains ambiguous. Per germline, CDR1 SSHAT and CDR2 FNYEAQ (reference sequence). The CDR3 loop spans 14 amino acids. Trimming took off 2 bases at V and 0 bases at J, with 4 bases between the two ends. The CDR3 DNA sequence: TGTGCCAGCAGCTTACAGGCGAACACCGGGGAGCTGTTTTTT. Its protein product is CASSLQANTGELFF.

The CDR3 sequence: CAGPGSGRTYNEQFF. CDR3 nucleotide sequence: TGTGCCGGGCCCGGGAGCGGGAGGACTTACAATGAGCAGTTCTTC. The rearrangement uses TRBV28 and TRBJ2-1; 9 bases align to TRBD2. Unmatched junction bases numbered 12, after V lost 11 bases and J lost 4 bases. Germline assignment: CDR1 MDHEN and CDR2 SYDVKM. The length of the CDR3 is 15 residues.

This clone was observed a few times. J is TRBJ1-5 and V is TRBV19, with 8 bases that match TRBD1. Germline CDR1 reads LNHDA; CDR2 reads SQIVND (reference sequence). The CDR3 runs 15 residues. With V trimmed by 1 base and J by 6 bases, 5 bases remained unmatched. CDR3 DNA sequence: TGTGCCAGTAGTATAGCCGCCAGGGGGCGTCAGCCCCAGCATTTT. This translates into CASSIAARGRQPQHF.

This clone was counted a single time. The chain links TRBV5-4 to TRBJ2-3, with a tentative D call TRBD2 (6 bases). The CDR3 runs 15 residues. The germline V gene encodes CDR1 SGHNT and CDR2 YYREEE (reference sequence). Trimming took off 2 bases at V and 5 bases at J, with 15 bases between the two ends. As DNA, the CDR3 is TGTGCCAGCAGCTTAGGCTCCCCAGCGGGAGATACGCAGTATTTT. Translation: CASSLGSPAGDTQYF.

This clone was counted between two and nine times. The chain couples TRBV14 to TRBJ1-4; D remains unclear. Germline V CDR1 and CDR2: SGHDN, FVKESK. Between the trimmed V and J ends, which lost 2 bases and 2 bases, there was a span of 9 bases. CDR3 length equals 15 residues. CDR3 sequence: CASSQNLGTNEKLFF. The CDR3 DNA reads as TGTGCCAGCAGCCAAAACTTGGGGACTAATGAAAAACTGTTTTTT.